The clone carrying this T cell receptor (beta chain) was seen only a few times. Its antigen is as yet unknown. As originally analysed: Filtering was not the same, since immunoSEQ gave junction-only sequences without quality scores. The table came from immunoSEQ multiplex PCR; TCRdb's copy has only in-frame clones and leaves some out. The D gene and trimming were derived from the DNA, and the V and J assignments and clone size from that table. The data show about 1,800,000 clones, less than 95% seen once. These data come from a study of shared clonotypes between healthy human individuals. Study overall: Per-donor plates numbered three CD4 naive, three CD4 memory, two CD8 naive and one CD8 memory. Findings of the study overall: Generally, naive subsets came out with larger estimated richness than memory subsets.

Only CD45RO-negative cells positively selected for CCR7 counted as naive CD8 cells, so terminally differentiated effector memory CD45RA+ cells were excluded. Germline lookup yields CDR1 SGHTA and CDR2 FQGTGA. J lost 7 bases, V lost 8 bases, and 3 bases had no gene match. The CDR3 is made up of 12 amino acids. The material sequenced was naive CD8+ T cells sorted from blood. The chain employs TRBV7-3 and TRBJ1-2, with 11 bases lining up with TRBD1. This receptor was identified in a man aged 18 to 29 in good health. DNA for the CDR3: TGTGCCAGCGGCGGACAGGGGGCTGGCTACACCTTC. Translating gives CASGGQGAGYTF. Variable domain in full (rest from reference TRBV7-3 and TRBJ1-2): GAGVSQTPSNKVTEKGKYVELRCDPISGHTALYWYRQSLGQGPEFLIYFQGTGAADDSGLPNDRFFAVRPEGSVSTLKIQRTERGDSAVYLCASGGQGAGYTFGSGTRLTVV.